This is a list of T cell receptor beta chains from one sample in a study of OX40 agonist ivuxolimab in advanced cancers. Only in-frame clones appear in the TCRdb table, and some are missing; sequencing was by immunoSEQ multiplex PCR. The sample yields more than 95,000 clones, around nine tenths seen once. Sequencing used CD4+ or CD8+ T cells sorted from blood, obtained in a trial of the OX40 agonist ivuxolimab. The source of these receptors is an adult with an advanced solid tumor such as melanoma, head and neck, liver or kidney cancer. Each CDR3 is given with its conserved first and last residue. Each record gives: V gene, D gene, clone size, J gene, CDR3 protein, CDR3 DNA. The D gene is left open where the match is weak. Not every row has a clone size; where given, it reads once, few, many or a size class.

TRBV9	NA	NA	TRBJ2-5	CASSPGALNRETQYF	TGTGCCAGCAGCCCCGGGGCTCTAAACCGGGAGACCCAGTACTTC
TRBV2	TRBD2	once	TRBJ2-2	CASSAQAGVNGELFF	TGTGCCAGCAGCGCTCAAGCGGGAGTAAACGGGGAGCTGTTTTTT
TRBV10-2	NA	NA	TRBJ1-2	CASRGTYLNEGYTF	TGCGCCAGCAGGGGGACGTACCTAAACGAGGGCTACACCTTC
TRBV11-2	NA	NA	TRBJ2-1	CASSLGRYNEQFF	TGTGCCAGCAGCCTAGGCAGGTACAATGAGCAGTTCTTC
TRBV2	NA	NA	TRBJ2-1	CASSPGPNYNEQFF	TGTGCCAGCAGTCCGGGACCCAACTACAATGAGCAGTTCTTC
TRBV18	TRBD1	NA	TRBJ2-7	CASSPLDRAHEQYF	TGTGCCAGCTCACCTCTCGACAGGGCTCACGAGCAGTACTTC
TRBV7-2	NA	NA	TRBJ1-5	CASSLVGSERNQPQHF	TGTGCCAGCAGCTTAGTCGGCAGTGAAAGAAATCAGCCCCAGCATTTT
TRBV18	NA	NA	TRBJ2-5	CASSPLLSQETQYF	TGTGCCAGCTCACCGCTTTTGTCACAAGAGACCCAGTACTTC
TRBV30	NA	once	TRBJ2-5	CAWSVGRGQETQYF	TGTGCCTGGAGTGTAGGCCGGGGACAAGAGACCCAGTACTTC
TRBV13	TRBD2	NA	TRBJ2-5	CASSKTSGRDETQYF	TGTGCCAGCAGCAAGACTAGCGGGAGGGATGAGACCCAGTACTTC
TRBV7-3	TRBD1	once	TRBJ2-3	CASSLSSTGSDTQYF	TGTGCCAGCAGCTTATCATCGACAGGGTCAGATACGCAGTATTTT
TRBV5-4	TRBD1	NA	TRBJ2-2	CASSRPGTGDTGELFF	TGTGCCAGCAGCAGACCCGGGACAGGGGACACCGGGGAGCTGTTTTTT
TRBV6-1	NA	NA	TRBJ1-2	CASSEAGDYGYTF	TGTGCCAGCAGTGAAGCGGGGGACTATGGCTACACCTTC
TRBV27	NA	NA	TRBJ1-1	CASSRAVGEAFF	TGTGCCAGCAGTAGAGCAGTGGGGGAAGCTTTCTTT
TRBV18	TRBD2	once	TRBJ2-7	CASSMNGGRGEQYF	TGTGCCAGCTCAATGAATGGCGGGAGAGGTGAGCAGTACTTC
TRBV2	TRBD1	NA	TRBJ1-2	CASSKPPGQGISDYGYTF	TGTGCCAGCAGCAAACCACCGGGACAGGGGATTTCGGACTATGGCTACACCTTC
TRBV28	TRBD1	NA	TRBJ2-5	CASRPRQGSGGETQYF	TGTGCCAGCAGGCCCCGACAGGGTTCGGGTGGGGAGACCCAGTACTTC
TRBV10-3	TRBD1	NA	TRBJ2-3	CALRSGTGSDTQYF	TGTGCCTTGCGTTCCGGGACAGGGTCAGATACGCAGTATTTT
TRBV5-1	NA	NA	TRBJ2-7	CASSHPRLAKNYEQYF	TGCGCCAGCAGCCACCCTCGGCTAGCGAAGAACTACGAGCAGTACTTC
TRBV5-8	NA	NA	TRBJ1-5	CASKRLGGGNQPQHF	TGTGCCAGCAAGCGGCTGGGGGGAGGCAATCAGCCCCAGCATTTT
TRBV10-2	NA	NA	TRBJ2-7	CASSGSVGEQYF	TGCGCCAGCAGTGGGTCAGTGGGTGAGCAGTACTTC
TRBV19	TRBD1	NA	TRBJ2-3	CASSNGQATTDTQYF	TGTGCCAGTAGTAATGGACAGGCGACCACAGATACGCAGTATTTT
TRBV7-2	TRBD2	NA	TRBJ2-2	CASSLGLARGVGELFF	TGTGCCAGCAGCTTGGGACTAGCAAGGGGGGTCGGGGAGCTGTTTTTT
TRBV7-9	TRBD1	NA	TRBJ2-7	CASSSGQGSISYEQYF	TGTGCCAGCAGCTCTGGACAGGGATCCATCTCCTACGAGCAGTACTTC
TRBV7-9	NA	NA	TRBJ2-5	CASSLSLETQYF	TGTGCCAGCAGCCTATCGTTAGAGACCCAGTACTTC
TRBV6-5	NA	NA	TRBJ1-5	CASSPGLISNQPQHF	TGTGCCAGCAGCCCTGGACTGATTAGCAATCAGCCCCAGCATTTT
TRBV4-2	NA	NA	TRBJ1-3	CASSQGTLRLSGNTIYF	TGTGCCAGCAGCCAGGGGACACTTAGACTCTCTGGAAACACCATATATTTT
TRBV28	NA	NA	TRBJ2-3	CASMGGDGTDTQYF	TGTGCCAGCATGGGGGGAGATGGTACAGATACGCAGTATTTT
TRBV7-2	NA	NA	TRBJ2-2	CASRKRATTGELFF	TGTGCCAGCAGGAAAAGAGCGACCACCGGGGAGCTGTTTTTT
TRBV27	TRBD2	NA	TRBJ2-7	CASSKRQGASGTGSSHEQYF	TGTGCCAGCAGTAAACGACAGGGCGCTAGCGGGACCGGAAGCTCCCACGAGCAGTACTTC
TRBV15	NA	NA	TRBJ2-3	CATSKYADTQYF	TGTGCCACCAGCAAATATGCAGATACGCAGTATTTT
TRBV6-5	TRBD1	NA	TRBJ1-2	CASSQRGQGVSTF	TGTGCCAGCAGTCAACGGGGACAGGGGGTTTCCACCTTC